Shown below are 10 T cell receptor beta chains from a single sample sequenced in a study of T cell responses to AZD1222 COVID-19 vaccine. The protocol was immunoSEQ multiplex PCR, while the TCRdb copy is restricted to in-frame clones and leaves out a portion. Here the sample spans some 130,000 clones, 92% being singletons. Here the sequenced sample was peripheral blood, taken 28 days after the second AZD1222 dose. The receptor source for this set is an adult who received the AZD1222 COVID-19 vaccine.

The chain recombines TRBV4-3 with TRBJ2-1, with unresolved D. This CDR3 spans 15 amino acids. V lost 4 bases and J lost 5, with 15 bases in between. Germline CDR1 is LGHNA and CDR2 is YSLEER. In DNA, the CDR3 is TGCGCCAGCAGCCCTTACTGGCGTATTAACAATGAGCAGTTCTTC. Translating it yields CASSPYWRINNEQFF.

V is TRBV7-9 and J is TRBJ1-4; D remains unclear. This CDR3 has 12 residues. The V end was cut by 1 base, the J end by 12 bases, with 9 bases between. Looked up from germline, CDR1 is SEHNR and CDR2 is FQNEAQ (reference sequence). The CDR3 spells CASSLEIAELFF. DNA of the CDR3: TGTGCCAGCAGCTTAGAGATCGCGGAACTGTTTTTT.

The genes are TRBV13 and TRBJ2-1; TRBD1 aligns across 8 bases. The CDR3 consists of 16 residues. The trim removed 6 bases at V and 4 bases at J, leaving 11 bases unmatched. The germline gives CDR1 PRHDT, CDR2 FYEKMQ (reference sequence). The CDR3 nucleotides are TGTGCCAGCAGGTCAGGGGGCGCACGGGCTTACAATGAGCAGTTCTTC. Its translation is CASRSGGARAYNEQFF.

The chain combines TRBV11-3 with TRBJ1-1; D unclear. V lost 2 bases and J 1 base, leaving 5 bases between the germline ends. Germline loops: CDR1 SGHNT, CDR2 YENEEA. This CDR3 contains 13 residues. The CDR3 sequence: CASSLRANTEAFF. The CDR3 bases are TGTGCCAGCAGCTTAAGAGCGAACACTGAAGCTTTCTTT.

The sample holds many counts of this clone. The chain joins TRBV19 to TRBJ2-3; 7 positions agree with TRBD1. CDR1 LNHDA and CDR2 SQIVND come from the germline V gene (reference sequence). With 0 bases clipped from V and 5 bases from J, the junction kept 14 bases outside the gene matches. This CDR3 contains 18 residues. CDR3 nucleotide sequence: TGTGCCAGTAGTATAGATCCCCCCCGACAGGGTCGGAGAGATACGCAGTATTTT. Its protein product is CASSIDPPRQGRRDTQYF. Looking up the rest from reference TRBV19 and TRBJ2-3 gives the full variable domain: DGGITQSPKYLFRKEGQNVTLSCEQNLNHDAMYWYRQDPGQGLRLIYYSQIVNDFQKGDIAEGYSVSREKKESFPLTVTSAQKNPTAFYLCASSIDPPRQGRRDTQYFGPGTRLTVL.

The chain joins TRBV19 to TRBJ2-1; 10 bases map to TRBD2. The ends lost 5 bases at V and 8 bases at J; junction bases unmatched: 9. The CDR3 is 15 residues long. Germline CDR1 and CDR2: LNHDA and SQIVND (reference sequence). For the CDR3, the DNA is TGTGCCAGTAGTCTACTAGCGGGGCTAGTTCATGAGCAGTTCTTC. Residues: CASSLLAGLVHEQFF. Complete variable domain (other parts from reference TRBV19 and TRBJ2-1): DGGITQSPKYLFRKEGQNVTLSCEQNLNHDAMYWYRQDPGQGLRLIYYSQIVNDFQKGDIAEGYSVSREKKESFPLTVTSAQKNPTAFYLCASSLLAGLVHEQFFGPGTRLTVL.

Comments on this clone: Different DNA sequences within this sample yield the same CDR3. The chain carries TRBV11-3 and TRBJ2-2; weak D call: TRBD2 (6 bases). Deletions cut 4 bases from V and 5 bases from J, with 8 bases between. The germline V gene encodes CDR1 SGHNT and CDR2 YENEEA. This CDR3 contains 13 residues. CDR3: CASSSRGTGELFF. The DNA of the CDR3 is TGTGCCAGCAGCTCTCGGGGGACCGGGGAGCTGTTTTTT.

This chain's CDR3 is CASSLEANTEAFF. DNA for the CDR3: TGTGCCAGCAGCTTAGAGGCGAACACTGAAGCTTTCTTT. The gene calls are TRBV7-9 and TRBJ1-1; D remains ambiguous. The germline V gene has CDR1 SEHNR and CDR2 FQNEAQ (reference sequence). The CDR3 sequence is 13 residues long. Trimming stripped 1 base from V and 1 base from J, with 4 bases between. Looking up the rest from reference TRBV7-9 and TRBJ1-1 gives the full variable domain: DTGVSQNPRHKITKRGQNVTFRCDPISEHNRLYWYRQTLGQGPEFLTYFQNEAQLEKSRLLSDRFSAERPKGSFSTLEIQRTEQGDSAMYLCASSLEANTEAFFGQGTRLTVV.

In this sample, this clone turned up once. The V and J genes are TRBV5-1 and TRBJ2-1; 9 nucleotides line up with TRBD1. Germline CDR1 SGHRS, CDR2 YFSETQ. The CDR3 runs to 11 residues. V shed 6 bases and J 15 bases; nucleotides not matched to a gene: 7. In DNA, the CDR3 is TGCGCCAGCAACTCAGGGACAGGGCCGTTCTTC. Encoded protein: CASNSGTGPFF.

The rearrangement links TRBV11-2 to TRBJ2-5, with D unclear. CDR3 length equals 13 residues. Germline values: CDR1 SGHAT, CDR2 FQNNGV. V was pared by 1 base and J by 2 bases, with 5 bases between. The CDR3 region has the DNA TGTGCCAGCAGCTTAGTTTTACAAGAGACCCAGTACTTC. Protein product: CASSLVLQETQYF.